This passage covers 20 T cell receptor beta chains from one sample sequenced in a study of technical replicates of blood from a few donors. The protocol was immunoSEQ multiplex PCR, while the TCRdb copy is restricted to in-frame clones and leaves out a portion. The data hold about 86,000 clones, with under 96% observed a single time. The sample consisted of T cells isolated from PBMCs. Source of these receptors: a human donor in good health.

This clone was picked up one time. The gene calls are TRBV7-2 and TRBJ2-7, with 8 bases that match TRBD2. Losses at the gene ends were 5 bases for V and 5 bases for J; bases not matched to a gene: 17. The CDR3 contains 17 residues. Germline V gene data show CDR1 as SGHTA and CDR2 as FQGNSA. CDR3 in amino acids: CASSRGGGSFWSDEQYF. As DNA, the CDR3 is TGTGCCAGCAGCCGGGGGGGCGGCAGTTTTTGGTCGGACGAGCAGTACTTC.

The chain couples TRBV10-3 to TRBJ1-5; the D is unclear. Germline CDR1 and CDR2: ENHRY and SYGVKD. This CDR3 contains 13 residues. The V end was cut by 3 bases, the J end by 12 bases, with 15 bases between. CDR3 in amino acids: CAISDSGQDFQHF. For the CDR3, the DNA is TGTGCCATCAGTGATAGTGGCCAGGATTTCCAGCATTTT.

The chain carries TRBV2 and TRBJ2-2, with TRBD2 matching over 10 bases. This CDR3 comprises 15 residues. J lost 1 base, V lost 6 bases, and 2 bases had no gene match. Germline V gives CDR1 SNHLY, CDR2 FYNNEI. In DNA form, the CDR3 reads TGTGCCAGCAGCGGACTAGCGGAGAACACCGGGGAGCTGTTTTTT. Protein: CASSGLAENTGELFF.

The genes are TRBV30 and TRBJ2-7; D possibly corresponds to TRBD1 (6 bases). Between the trimmed V and J ends, which lost 0 bases and 3 bases, there was a span of 15 bases. Germline CDR1 GTSNPN, CDR2 SVGIG (reference sequence). CDR3 length: 15 amino acids. CDR3 sequence: CAWSVLGQRYYEQYF. CDR3 in DNA: TGTGCCTGGAGTGTACTTGGACAGAGATACTACGAGCAGTACTTC. Complete variable domain (other parts from reference TRBV30 and TRBJ2-7): SQTIHQWPATLVQPVGSPLSLECTVEGTSNPNLYWYRQAAGRGLQLLFYSVGIGQISSEVPQNLSASRPQDRQFILSSKKLLLSDSGFYLCAWSVLGQRYYEQYFGPGTRLTVT.

This chain links TRBV2 with TRBJ2-3; D gene uncertain. Between the trimmed V and J ends, which lost 1 base and 2 bases, there was a span of 4 bases. The CDR3 contains 13 residues. The V gene's germline CDR1 is SNHLY and CDR2 FYNNEI. The CDR3 loop reads CASSEGATDTQYF. CDR3 DNA: TGTGCCAGCAGTGAAGGGGCCACAGATACGCAGTATTTT.

The chain uses TRBV11-3 and TRBJ2-1; 10 bases are a match to TRBD2. The V gene end was trimmed by 3 bases and the J gene end by 4 bases; junction bases not matched to a gene: 6. This CDR3 comprises 16 residues. CDR1 is SGHNT and CDR2 is YENEEA in the germline V gene. The CDR3, as DNA: TGTGCCAGCAGCTTTTCTAGCGGGGGACGGTACAATGAGCAGTTCTTC. This codes for CASSFSSGGRYNEQFF.

V usage is TRBV11-1 and J usage is TRBJ2-5; TRBD1 aligns across 7 bases. CDR1 SGHAT and CDR2 FQDESV come from the germline V gene (reference sequence). The V segment lost 5 bases and the J segment 3 bases; nucleotides outside the gene matches: 15. The CDR3 runs to 17 residues. Here the CDR3 reads CASSQMQQGWGEETQYF. CDR3 bases: TGTGCCAGCAGCCAGATGCAACAGGGGTGGGGTGAAGAGACCCAGTACTTC.

The chain uses TRBV10-3 and TRBJ2-7, with D possibly matching TRBD1 (6 bases). In germline, CDR1 is ENHRY, CDR2 SYGVKD. Trimming removed 3 bases from V and 5 bases from J, with 14 bases in between. The CDR3 loop spans 14 amino acids. In DNA form, the CDR3 reads TGTGCCATCAGTGACGCAGGGGACATCGACGAGCAGTACTTC. Protein: CAISDAGDIDEQYF.

This chain connects TRBV6-5 to TRBJ2-7; 12 bases match TRBD2. The CDR3 covers 14 residues. Germline V lookup: CDR1 MNHEY, CDR2 SVGAGI. V shed 6 bases, J shed 5 bases, and the junction held 5 bases outside the gene matches. CDR3: CASRTRTSGNEQYF. In DNA, the CDR3 is TGTGCCAGCAGGACAAGGACTAGCGGGAACGAGCAGTACTTC.

The chain is built from TRBV6-5 and TRBJ2-2; D call uncertain. Germline-derived CDR1 and CDR2 are MNHEY and SVGAGI. CDR3 length: 15 residues. V gave up 0 bases and J gave up 0 bases, with 5 bases separating them. The CDR3 spells CASSYSLANTGELFF. DNA of the CDR3: TGTGCCAGCAGTTACTCCCTAGCGAACACCGGGGAGCTGTTTTTT.

The rearrangement links TRBV28 to TRBJ2-1, with D perhaps TRBD1 (6 bases). This CDR3 has 16 amino acids. Trimming left V 2 bases short and J 2 bases short, with 13 bases between. CDR1 MDHEN and CDR2 SYDVKM come from the germline V gene. CDR3 sequence (DNA): TGTGCCAGCAGTTTAGAGGGGGACGACGCCTACAATGAGCAGTTCTTC. Translation: CASSLEGDDAYNEQFF. Full variable domain (missing parts from reference TRBV28 and TRBJ2-1): DVKVTQSSRYLVKRTGEKVFLECVQDMDHENMFWYRQDPGLGLRLIYFSYDVKMKEKGDIPEGYSVSREKKERFSLILESASTNQTSMYLCASSLEGDDAYNEQFFGPGTRLTVL.

The chain couples TRBV19 to TRBJ1-1, with D perhaps TRBD1 (5 bases). V shed 7 bases and J shed 0 bases, with 12 bases lying between them. The CDR3 runs to 14 residues. Germline V lookup: CDR1 LNHDA, CDR2 SQIVND (reference sequence). The CDR3 bases are TGTGCCAGTAATCGACAGCCCATGAACACTGAAGCTTTCTTT. Its translation is CASNRQPMNTEAFF.

In regard to this clone: Sequence at one end of the junction differs from germline and may be a read error. In DNA, the CDR3 is TGTGCCTGGAGTCTAAGACAGGACCGCCAGGTCTTC. As protein: CAWSLRQDRQVF. The chain links TRBV30 to TRBJ2-7, with TRBD1 as a possible D gene (6 bases). Germline assignment: CDR1 GTSNPN and CDR2 SVGIG (reference sequence). The CDR3 covers 12 residues.

V is TRBV11-2 and J is TRBJ2-3; D is ambiguous. This CDR3 contains 15 residues. In germline, CDR1 is SGHAT, CDR2 FQNNGV. V was shortened by 4 bases and J by 5 bases, with 16 bases between the two germline ends. The CDR3 DNA reads TGTGCCAGCAGCTACCGTTCTAGAATGGAAGATACGCAGTATTTT. As protein: CASSYRSRMEDTQYF.

This rearrangement joins TRBV9 to TRBJ2-7; D unresolved. Trimming removed 1 base from V and 7 bases from J, with 21 bases in between. The CDR3 consists of 16 residues. Germline V gene lookup returns CDR1 SGDLS and CDR2 YYNGEE. The CDR3 DNA follows: TGTGCCAGCAGCGTAAGCGCGAATCTACTTACGTCGGAGCAGTACTTC. It encodes CASSVSANLLTSEQYF.

This clone has only one observation. V gene TRBV5-1 combines with J gene TRBJ1-4, with D possibly TRBD1 on 5 matching bases. CDR1 and CDR2 from the germline V gene are SGHRS and YFSETQ. CDR3 length: 15 residues. V gave up 0 bases and J gave up 8 bases, with 14 bases separating them. This CDR3 reads CASSLGQSGYEKLFF. CDR3 nucleotides: TGCGCCAGCAGCTTGGGCCAATCAGGGTACGAAAAACTGTTTTTT.

The V and J genes are TRBV6-5 and TRBJ2-2; D not certain. The germline CDR1 and CDR2 sequences are MNHEY and SVGAGI. The CDR3 spans 12 residues. V was shortened by 6 bases and J by 5 bases, with 7 bases between the two germline ends. DNA for the CDR3: TGTGCCAGCAGCCTGACTACCGGGGAGCTGTTTTTT. It is translated as CASSLTTGELFF.

DNA for the CDR3: TGTGCCAGCTCCTTACCCCCCGGGTGGGCGGGAATTGGCTACACCTTC. Translation gives CASSLPPGWAGIGYTF. V and J are TRBV5-4 and TRBJ1-2; D remains unclear. This CDR3 has 16 amino acids. Germline CDR1 is SGHNT and CDR2 is YYREEE (reference sequence). V was cut by 7 bases and J by 7 bases, with 26 bases left in between.

This chain joins TRBV5-1 and TRBJ1-5; a weak D match, TRBD1 (6 bases). The V gene's germline CDR1 is SGHRS and CDR2 YFSETQ. The CDR3 has 15 amino acids. Trimming cost V 0 bases and J 1 base, with 8 bases left between them. The CDR3 reads CASSLGGQSNQPQHF. The CDR3 coding sequence is TGCGCCAGCAGCTTGGGGGGGCAGAGCAATCAGCCCCAGCATTTT.

The chain carries TRBV2 and TRBJ1-5; 12 bases agree with TRBD1. J was trimmed by 5 bases and V by 6 bases; bases with no gene match: 5. The CDR3 is made up of 15 amino acids. Germline-derived CDR1 and CDR2 are SNHLY and FYNNEI. The CDR3 nucleotides are TGTGCCAGCAGAGTCGGGACAGGGGGCCATCAGCCCCAGCATTTT. This codes for CASRVGTGGHQPQHF.